The sequence of this T cell receptor beta chain was determined in a study of CD4 T cells in relation to SARS-CoV-2 and coronaviruses. Whole-study findings and limits: No donor gave both pre-pandemic and post-infection samples.

The CDR3 length is 20 residues. Germline CDR1 is MNHEY and CDR2 is SMNVEV (reference sequence). J gave up 0 bases and V 1 base, and 15 bases lay outside the gene matches. TCRdb keeps only in-frame clones here, not all; method: immunoSEQ multiplex PCR. The repertoire includes about 38,000 clones, roughly 84% of them detected once, and 3.5% to 5% sits in the top ten. In regard to this clone: As yet, its antigen is unknown.

The sample comprised naive CD4+ T cells from PBMCs, cultured in vitro. Subset specified: naive CD4+ T cells isolated by negative enrichment. This rearrangement joins TRBV27 to TRBJ2-1, with 7 positions matching TRBD2. The origin of this receptor is an adult with COVID-19. The chain's CDR3 is CASSLLAPIEAGDSYNEQFF. The CDR3, as DNA: TGTGCCAGCAGTTTATTAGCCCCCATAGAGGCGGGAGACTCCTACAATGAGCAGTTCTTC.